The 19 T cell receptor beta chains listed next were all sequenced from one sample in a study of shared clonotypes between healthy human individuals. Some clones are missing from TCRdb's copy, which holds only in-frame ones; the method was immunoSEQ multiplex PCR. Here the sample spans about 730,000 clones, 72% being singletons. Sequencing was performed on memory CD4+ T cells sorted from blood. Subset in this sample: CD45RA-negative fraction. These receptors were obtained from a woman in her thirties in good health.

This chain joins TRBV4-1 and TRBJ1-2; D might be TRBD1 (5 bases). Germline V lookup: CDR1 MGHRA, CDR2 YSYEKL. V lost 4 bases and J lost 5, with 14 bases in between. This CDR3 comprises 14 residues. CDR3 DNA: TGCGCCAGCAGCCGAGACAGTGCTCAGTATGGCTACACCTTC. Protein: CASSRDSAQYGYTF.

The chain couples TRBV19 to TRBJ1-5; D gene ambiguous. CDR3 length: 13 residues. V shed 8 bases and J shed 5 bases, with 13 bases lying between them. Germline loops: CDR1 LNHDA, CDR2 SQIVND (reference sequence). The CDR3: CASSVSRDQPQHF. The DNA for the CDR3 is TGTGCCAGTTCGGTCTCACGGGATCAGCCCCAGCATTTT.

The genes are TRBV7-2 and TRBJ2-1; D unresolved. Germline CDR1 and CDR2: SGHTA and FQGNSA. Between the trimmed V and J ends, which lost 2 bases and 13 bases, there was a span of 3 bases. This CDR3 has 9 residues. CDR3 region: CASSLSQFF. In DNA form, the CDR3 reads TGTGCCAGCAGCTTATCTCAGTTCTTC.

The chain joins TRBV19 to TRBJ2-7; D is undetermined. Germline V lookup: CDR1 LNHDA, CDR2 SQIVND (reference sequence). V lost 5 bases to trimming and J lost 2 bases, with 16 bases between them. There are 15 residues in the CDR3. The CDR3 coding sequence is TGTGCCAGTAGTTCCCACATCACGGGTGCCTACGAGCAGTACTTC. Its translation: CASSSHITGAYEQYF.

The CDR3 reads CASSPSDTGELFF. As DNA, the CDR3 is TGTGCCAGCTCACCATCAGACACCGGGGAGCTGTTTTTT. J is TRBJ2-2 and V is TRBV18; D remains ambiguous. Trimming took off 2 bases at V and 3 bases at J, with 4 bases between the two ends. The CDR3 spans 13 residues. Germline V gives CDR1 KGHSH, CDR2 LQKENI.

V gene TRBV19 combines with J gene TRBJ1-5, with TRBD1 as a possible D gene (5 bases). CDR3 length: 15 amino acids. Germline CDR1 is LNHDA and CDR2 is SQIVND (reference sequence). Trimming removed 5 bases from V and 3 bases from J, with 14 bases in between. The DNA for the CDR3 is TGTGCCAGTAGTCCTCCGTTCAGGGTCAATCAGCCCCAGCATTTT. Translated, it gives CASSPPFRVNQPQHF.

CDR3 loop: CASSHPGTGARVAEAFF. Written as DNA, the CDR3 is TGCGCCAGCAGCCATCCAGGGACAGGGGCCCGTGTGGCTGAAGCTTTCTTT. The genes are TRBV4-1 and TRBJ1-1; 10 bases match TRBD1. The CDR3 length is 17 residues. The germline V gene encodes CDR1 MGHRA and CDR2 YSYEKL. The J segment lost 6 bases and the V segment lost 3 bases, leaving 13 bases of the junction unmatched.

This clone has a single count. The J gene is TRBJ1-1, the V gene TRBV4-2; possible D gene TRBD1, 6 bases. V lost 1 base and J 1 base, leaving 13 bases between the germline ends. CDR1 and CDR2 (germline): LGHNA, YNFKEQ. CDR3 length: 16 amino acids. The CDR3 loop is CASSQGGRTENTEAFF. As DNA, the CDR3 is TGTGCCAGCAGCCAAGGTGGGAGGACAGAGAACACTGAAGCTTTCTTT.

The chain uses TRBV5-6 and TRBJ2-3; D is ambiguous. V lost 3 bases and J 2 bases, leaving 16 bases between the germline ends. The V gene's germline CDR1 is SGHDT and CDR2 YYEEEE. CDR3 length equals 16 residues. DNA of the CDR3: TGTGCCAGCAGCTCTCGTAAACCCACTATCACAGATACGCAGTATTTT. Translation: CASSSRKPTITDTQYF.

This sequence joins TRBV5-4 and TRBJ2-5; 7 bases map to TRBD1. J gave up 5 bases and V 1 base, and 2 bases lay outside the gene matches. Per germline, CDR1 SGHNT and CDR2 YYREEE (reference sequence). This CDR3 has 13 residues. Written as DNA, the CDR3 is TGTGCCAGCAGCTTGAAGGGACAGGAGACCCAGTACTTC. Translation: CASSLKGQETQYF.

The V and J genes are TRBV5-4 and TRBJ2-3, with no clear D. Trimming left V 2 bases short and J 2 bases short, with 9 bases between. The CDR3 consists of 14 residues. Germline V gene data show CDR1 as SGHNT and CDR2 as YYREEE (reference sequence). Here the CDR3 DNA reads TGTGCCAGCAGCTTAACTACATACACAGATACGCAGTATTTT. The encoded protein is CASSLTTYTDTQYF.

This rearrangement joins TRBV30 to TRBJ2-1; TRBD2 matches at 8 bases. From germline, CDR1 is GTSNPN and CDR2 SVGIG (reference sequence). Germline trimming cut 2 bases from V and 4 bases from J; bases unmatched to any gene: 10. The CDR3 consists of 16 residues. CDR3 in amino acids: CAWSLKMSGGYNEQFF. DNA for the CDR3: TGTGCCTGGAGTTTAAAGATGAGCGGGGGATACAATGAGCAGTTCTTC.

Turning to this clone: Within the sample, other DNA sequences also encode this same CDR3. This chain links TRBV4-1 with TRBJ1-1; no clear D gene. Trimming shortened V by 1 base and J by 1 base, and 10 bases separated the two germline ends. The germline gives CDR1 MGHRA, CDR2 YSYEKL. The CDR3 spans 15 residues. The CDR3: CASSQGRQTNTEAFF. The CDR3 bases are TGCGCCAGCAGCCAAGGACGGCAAACGAACACTGAAGCTTTCTTT.

The sample holds many counts of this clone. The J gene is TRBJ1-2, the V gene TRBV19, with TRBD1 identical over 8 bases. The germline V gene encodes CDR1 LNHDA and CDR2 SQIVND (reference sequence). V lost 4 bases and J lost 2; bases outside the gene matches: 6. This CDR3 comprises 15 residues. CDR3 loop: CASSTTGARNYGYTF. CDR3 DNA sequence: TGTGCCAGTAGTACGACAGGGGCCAGGAACTATGGCTACACCTTC. Using reference TRBV19 and TRBJ1-2 for the parts outside the CDR3, the full variable domain is DGGITQSPKYLFRKEGQNVTLSCEQNLNHDAMYWYRQDPGQGLRLIYYSQIVNDFQKGDIAEGYSVSREKKESFPLTVTSAQKNPTAFYLCASSTTGARNYGYTFGSGTRLTVV.

This chain connects TRBV5-6 to TRBJ2-5, with 11 bases that match TRBD1. The CDR3 contains 16 residues. Germline assignment: CDR1 SGHDT and CDR2 YYEEEE. The trim removed 4 bases at V and 4 bases at J, leaving 9 bases unmatched. CDR3 sequence: CASSLGQGADGETQYF. The CDR3 nucleotides are TGTGCCAGCAGCCTAGGACAGGGGGCGGATGGAGAGACCCAGTACTTC.

J is TRBJ2-7 and V is TRBV29-1; 10 bases line up with TRBD1. The ends lost 5 bases at V and 5 bases at J; junction bases unmatched: 9. This CDR3 is built from 14 residues. Germline V gene data show CDR1 as SQVTM and CDR2 as ANQGSEA. CDR3 in amino acids: CSVNIRDRGHEQYF. The CDR3 coding sequence is TGCAGCGTTAACATCCGGGACAGGGGACACGAGCAGTACTTC.

In its sample, this clone was seen once. The J gene is TRBJ2-7, the V gene TRBV10-3; D might be TRBD1 (6 bases). The V gene's germline CDR1 is ENHRY and CDR2 SYGVKD. The CDR3 consists of 15 residues. With 4 bases removed from V and 0 bases from J, the gap between germline ends came to 13 bases. The CDR3 loop reads CAISGPGQSSYEQYF. CDR3 nucleotide sequence: TGTGCCATCAGTGGGCCGGGACAAAGCTCCTACGAGCAGTACTTC.

This clone was detected only a few times. This rearrangement joins TRBV9 to TRBJ1-4, with 12 bases matching TRBD1. The CDR3 spans 15 residues. The germline V gene encodes CDR1 SGDLS and CDR2 YYNGEE. After removal of 3 bases from V and 6 bases from J, the junction contained 3 bases not matched to a gene. DNA of the CDR3: TGTGCCAGCAGCGGAGGGACAGGGGGCGATGAAAAACTGTTTTTT. Amino acids: CASSGGTGGDEKLFF.

The chain recombines TRBV5-4 with TRBJ1-1, with TRBD1 as a possible D gene (6 bases). V dropped 5 bases and J dropped 10 bases, with 24 bases sitting between them. Germline assignment: CDR1 SGHNT and CDR2 YYREEE (reference sequence). The CDR3 is 15 residues long. The CDR3 sequence is CASREGSIGRGAAFF. The CDR3, as DNA: TGTGCCAGCAGGGAAGGGTCTATCGGCAGGGGAGCAGCTTTCTTT.